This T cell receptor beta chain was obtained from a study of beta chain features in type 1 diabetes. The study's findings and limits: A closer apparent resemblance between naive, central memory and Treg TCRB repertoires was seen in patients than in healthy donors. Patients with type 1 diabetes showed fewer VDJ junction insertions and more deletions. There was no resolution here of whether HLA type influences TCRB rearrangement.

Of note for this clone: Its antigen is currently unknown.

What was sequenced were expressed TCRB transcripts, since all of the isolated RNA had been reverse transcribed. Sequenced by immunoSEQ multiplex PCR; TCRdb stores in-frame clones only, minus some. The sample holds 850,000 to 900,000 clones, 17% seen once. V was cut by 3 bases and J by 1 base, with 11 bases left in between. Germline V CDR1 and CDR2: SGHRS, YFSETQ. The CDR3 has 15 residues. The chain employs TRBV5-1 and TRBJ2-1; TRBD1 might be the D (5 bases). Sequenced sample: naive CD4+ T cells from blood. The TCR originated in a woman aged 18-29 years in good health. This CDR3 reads CASSSRAGSYNEQFF. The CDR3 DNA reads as TGCGCCAGCAGCTCACGCGCAGGGTCCTACAATGAGCAGTTCTTC.